These 8 T cell receptor beta chains were all obtained from the same sample, sequenced in a study of Ad26.COV2.S vaccination and SARS-CoV-2 variants (TCRdb year 2021). The protocol used for the library was the immunoSEQ multiplex PCR assay. Held by TCRdb, this immuneACCESS table contains in-frame sequences only and omits some clones. Under half of the omission traces to an unresolved V gene where checked; the cause of the rest is unknown. For this sample there are about 350,000 clones; 92% appear just once. The ten largest clones represent roughly 3.9% of the sample. The intended sense of this specimen's time point label: individuals recovered from natural SARS-CoV-2 infection. The sample here was peripheral blood, taken after recovery from COVID-19. Receptors originate from a human donor who had recovered from COVID-19.

As DNA, the CDR3 is TGTGCCAGTAGGGTTACGAGCCTTAGCACAGATACGCAGTATTTT. It specifies CASRVTSLSTDTQYF. The V gene is TRBV19, the J gene TRBJ2-3; the D is unclear. The germline gives CDR1 LNHDA, CDR2 SQIVND (reference sequence). The CDR3 runs 15 residues. The V and J ends lost 6 bases and 0 bases respectively, with 13 bases between them.

The chain carries TRBV11-2 and TRBJ2-1, with D possibly TRBD2 on 7 matching bases. CDR3 length: 16 amino acids. Per germline, CDR1 SGHAT and CDR2 FQNNGV. The V end lost 5 bases, the J end lost 2 bases, and 16 bases lay between the germline ends. In DNA, the CDR3 is TGTGCCAGCAGCCTAGCTGGGGGGGGCCCCTACAATGAGCAGTTCTTC. It yields the protein CASSLAGGGPYNEQFF. The variable domain in full, with the rest retrieved from reference TRBV11-2 and TRBJ2-1, is EAGVAQSPRYKIIEKRQSVAFWCNPISGHATLYWYQQILGQGPKLLIQFQNNGVVDDSQLPKDRFSAERLKGVDSTLKIQPAKLEDSAVYLCASSLAGGGPYNEQFFGPGTRLTVL.

The chain joins TRBV13 to TRBJ1-1; D uncertain. Germline V lookup: CDR1 PRHDT, CDR2 FYEKMQ (reference sequence). Trimming left V 5 bases short and J 8 bases short, with 9 bases between. The CDR3 runs to 11 residues. CDR3 protein: CASSILVEAFF. The CDR3 DNA is TGTGCCAGCAGCATACTCGTGGAAGCTTTCTTT. Variable domain in full (rest from reference TRBV13 and TRBJ1-1): AAGVIQSPRHLIKEKRETATLKCYPIPRHDTVYWYQQGPGQDPQFLISFYEKMQSDKGSIPDRFSAQQFSDYHSELNMSSLELGDSALYFCASSILVEAFFGQGTRLTVV.

J is TRBJ1-1 and V is TRBV10-3, with D hard to call. The CDR3 length is 15 residues. CDR1 is ENHRY and CDR2 is SYGVKD in the germline V gene. V was clipped by 0 bases and J by 1 base, with 9 bases between them. CDR3 sequence reads: CAISESIGSNTEAFF. In DNA form, the CDR3 reads TGTGCCATCAGTGAGTCGATTGGGTCGAACACTGAAGCTTTCTTT.

The chain is built from TRBV9 and TRBJ1-1; tentatively, D is TRBD1 (5 bases). The CDR3 sequence is 15 residues long. Germline V gene data show CDR1 as SGDLS and CDR2 as YYNGEE. V gave up 3 bases and J gave up 1 base, with 13 bases separating them. Written as DNA, the CDR3 is TGTGCCAGCAGCGACGGTCGGGGGAGGAACACTGAAGCTTTCTTT. It is translated as CASSDGRGRNTEAFF. Drawing the rest from reference TRBV9 and TRBJ1-1, the complete variable domain is DSGVTQTPKHLITATGQRVTLRCSPRSGDLSVYWYQQSLDQGLQFLIQYYNGEERAKGNILERFSAQQFPDLHSELNLSSLELGDSALYFCASSDGRGRNTEAFFGQGTRLTVV.

In its sample, this clone was seen once. This chain joins TRBV5-1 and TRBJ1-2; D not certain. V shed 3 bases and J shed 4 bases, with 16 bases lying between them. CDR1 SGHRS and CDR2 YFSETQ come from the germline V gene. The CDR3 contains 15 residues. The CDR3 is CASSSRRGGSYGYTF. In DNA, the CDR3 is TGCGCCAGCAGCTCAAGACGGGGAGGTAGCTATGGCTACACCTTC.

The chain carries TRBV7-7 and TRBJ2-7; TRBD1 matches 9 bases. With 4 bases clipped from V and 2 bases from J, the junction kept 6 bases outside the gene matches. In germline, CDR1 is SSHAT, CDR2 FNYEAQ (reference sequence). This CDR3 spans 15 amino acids. Here the CDR3 reads CASSSGQGFTYEQYF. The CDR3 DNA sequence: TGTGCCAGCAGCTCTGGACAGGGGTTTACCTACGAGCAGTACTTC.

The rearrangement links TRBV11-2 to TRBJ1-2, with 7 bases matching TRBD1. After removal of 5 bases from V and 2 bases from J, the junction contained 8 bases not matched to a gene. Germline V lookup: CDR1 SGHAT, CDR2 FQNNGV. The CDR3 extends over 15 amino acids. The CDR3 DNA reads as TGTGCCAGCAGCCTTGAGGGGGCTACAAACTATGGCTACACCTTC. Its translation is CASSLEGATNYGYTF.